This TCR beta chain emerged from a study of blood T cell repertoires in COVID-19. Overall study: Specimens from acute and convalescent COVID-19 originated in the United States, Italy and Spain. PBMCs, B-cell-depleted T cells, or T cells were the source of the cDNA or gDNA that made up the material.

From germline, CDR1 is DFQATT and CDR2 SNEGSKA (reference sequence). The CDR3 length is 14 residues. The V and J ends lost 3 bases and 9 bases, in that order; junction bases with no gene match: 11. The authors' processing: For nucleated cells, counts were estimated from reference gene primer amplification. Data came from immunoSEQ multiplex PCR; TCRdb stores just in-frame clones and leaves some out. Clonal size and the V and J genes are those of that table, whereas D and trimming came from the DNA. The sample includes roughly 120,000 clones, around 86% of them seen just once. This receptor was obtained from a human donor in a cohort sampled during active COVID-19. The J gene is TRBJ2-7, the V gene TRBV20-1; TRBD2 matches 10 bases. The sample comprised peripheral blood. The CDR3 DNA is TGCAGTGCTAGTACTCCTAGCGGGAGTAGAGGGCAGTACTTC. This codes for CSASTPSGSRGQYF.